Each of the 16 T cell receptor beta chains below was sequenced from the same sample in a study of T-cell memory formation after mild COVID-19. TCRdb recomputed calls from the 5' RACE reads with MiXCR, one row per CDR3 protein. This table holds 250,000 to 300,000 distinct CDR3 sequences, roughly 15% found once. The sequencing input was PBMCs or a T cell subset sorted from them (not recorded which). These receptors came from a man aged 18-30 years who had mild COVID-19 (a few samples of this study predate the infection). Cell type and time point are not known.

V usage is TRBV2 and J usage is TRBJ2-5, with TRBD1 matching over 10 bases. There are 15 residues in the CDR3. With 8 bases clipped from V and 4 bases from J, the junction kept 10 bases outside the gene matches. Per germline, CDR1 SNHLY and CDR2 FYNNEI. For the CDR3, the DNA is TGTGCCAGCGGGGGACAGGGGATCTCAGGAGAGACCCAGTACTTC. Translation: CASGGQGISGETQYF. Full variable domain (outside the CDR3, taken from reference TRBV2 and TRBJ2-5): EPEVTQTPSHQVTQMGQEVILRCVPISNHLYFYWYRQILGQKVEFLVSFYNNEISEKSEIFDDQFSVERPDGSNFTLKIRSTKLEDSAMYFCASGGQGISGETQYFGPGTRLLVL.

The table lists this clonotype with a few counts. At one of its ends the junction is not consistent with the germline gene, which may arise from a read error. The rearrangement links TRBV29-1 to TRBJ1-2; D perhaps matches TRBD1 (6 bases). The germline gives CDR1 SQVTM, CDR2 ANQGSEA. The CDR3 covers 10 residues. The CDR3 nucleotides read TGCAGCGTTGAGAGGGCAGGGGCATCCTTC. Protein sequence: CSVERAGASF.

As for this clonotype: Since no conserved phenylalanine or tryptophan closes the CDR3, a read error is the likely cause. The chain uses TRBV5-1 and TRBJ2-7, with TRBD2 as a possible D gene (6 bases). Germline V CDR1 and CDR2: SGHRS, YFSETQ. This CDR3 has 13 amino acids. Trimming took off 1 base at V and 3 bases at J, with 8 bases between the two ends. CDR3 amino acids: CASSLWGDYEQYL. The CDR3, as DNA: TGCGCCAGCAGCTTGTGGGGGGACTACGAGCAGTACTTA.

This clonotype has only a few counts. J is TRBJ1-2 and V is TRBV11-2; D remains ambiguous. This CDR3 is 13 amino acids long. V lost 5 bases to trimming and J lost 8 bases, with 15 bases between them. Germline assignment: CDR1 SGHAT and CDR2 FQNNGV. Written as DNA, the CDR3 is TGTGCCAGCAGCAGCCGGGTGGATAGGGGCTACACCTTC. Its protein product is CASSSRVDRGYTF.

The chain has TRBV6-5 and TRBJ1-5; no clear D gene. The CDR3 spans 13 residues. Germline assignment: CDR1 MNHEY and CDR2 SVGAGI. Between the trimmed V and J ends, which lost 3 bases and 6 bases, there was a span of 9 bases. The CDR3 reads CASSYRVLQPQHF. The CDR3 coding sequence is TGTGCCAGCAGTTATAGGGTTCTTCAGCCCCAGCATTTT.

CDR3 nucleotides: TGTGCCAGCGGCCGAGGGGGAGGCGGAGCTGGGGCCAACGTCCTGACTTTC. The encoded protein is CASGRGGGGAGANVLTF. The J gene is TRBJ2-6, the V gene TRBV28; D possibly matches TRBD1 or TRBD2 (6 bases each). Germline V gives CDR1 MDHEN, CDR2 SYDVKM. This CDR3 is built from 17 residues. V was clipped by 8 bases and J by 2 bases, with 19 bases between them.

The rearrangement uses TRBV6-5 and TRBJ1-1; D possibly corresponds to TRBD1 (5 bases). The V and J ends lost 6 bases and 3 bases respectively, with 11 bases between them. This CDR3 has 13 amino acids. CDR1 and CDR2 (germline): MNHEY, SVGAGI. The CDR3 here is CASSPRGDTEAFF. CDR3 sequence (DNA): TGTGCCAGCAGCCCCCGGGGGGACACTGAAGCTTTCTTT.

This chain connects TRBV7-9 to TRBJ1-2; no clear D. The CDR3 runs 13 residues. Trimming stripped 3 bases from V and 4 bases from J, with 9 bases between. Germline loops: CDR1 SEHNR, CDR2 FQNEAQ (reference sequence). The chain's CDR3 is CASSFGQIYGYTF. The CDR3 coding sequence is TGTGCCAGCAGCTTCGGTCAGATCTATGGCTACACCTTC.

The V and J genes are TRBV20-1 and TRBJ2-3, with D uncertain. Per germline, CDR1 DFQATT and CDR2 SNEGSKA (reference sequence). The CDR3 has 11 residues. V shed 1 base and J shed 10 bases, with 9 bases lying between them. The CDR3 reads CSARGAGSQYF. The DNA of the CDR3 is TGCAGTGCTAGAGGGGCCGGATCGCAGTATTTT.

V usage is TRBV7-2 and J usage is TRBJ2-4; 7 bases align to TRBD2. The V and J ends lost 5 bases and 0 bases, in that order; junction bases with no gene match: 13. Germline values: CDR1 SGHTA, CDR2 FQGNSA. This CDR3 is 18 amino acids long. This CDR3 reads CASSRRWGGVIAKNIQYF. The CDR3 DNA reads TGTGCCAGCAGCCGTAGGTGGGGGGGGGTGATAGCCAAAAACATTCAGTACTTC.

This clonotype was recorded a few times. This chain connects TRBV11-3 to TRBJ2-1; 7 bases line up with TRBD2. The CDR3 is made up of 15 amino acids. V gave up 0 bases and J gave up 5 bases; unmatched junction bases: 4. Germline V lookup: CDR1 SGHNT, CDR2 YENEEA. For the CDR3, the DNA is TGTGCCAGCAGCTTAGAAGCGGGGTTACACAATGAGCAGTTCTTC. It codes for CASSLEAGLHNEQFF.

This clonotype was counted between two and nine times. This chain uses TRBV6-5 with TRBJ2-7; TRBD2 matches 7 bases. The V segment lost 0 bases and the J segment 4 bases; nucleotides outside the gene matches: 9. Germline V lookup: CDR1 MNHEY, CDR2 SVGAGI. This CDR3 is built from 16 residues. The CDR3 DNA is TGTGCCAGCAGTTACTCGAATCCCCGGGGAGGGTACGAGCAGTACTTC. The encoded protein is CASSYSNPRGGYEQYF.

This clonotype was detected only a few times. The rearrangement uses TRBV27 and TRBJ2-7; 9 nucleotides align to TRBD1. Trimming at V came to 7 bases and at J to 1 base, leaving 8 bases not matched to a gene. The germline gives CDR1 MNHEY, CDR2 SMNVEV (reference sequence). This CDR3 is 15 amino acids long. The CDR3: CASNRGTGPSYEQYF. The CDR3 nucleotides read TGTGCCAGCAACCGGGGGACAGGGCCGTCCTACGAGCAGTACTTC.

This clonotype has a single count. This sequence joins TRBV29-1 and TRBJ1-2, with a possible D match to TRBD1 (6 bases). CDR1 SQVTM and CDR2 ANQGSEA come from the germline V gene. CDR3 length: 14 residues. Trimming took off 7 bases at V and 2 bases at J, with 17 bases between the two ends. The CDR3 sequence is CSGSDSPTNYGYTF. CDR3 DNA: TGCAGCGGCTCGGACAGTCCTACCAACTATGGCTACACCTTC.

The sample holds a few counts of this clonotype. The CDR3 DNA follows: TGTGCCAGCAGCTTATCGGGGGGGGCCTATAATTCACCCCTCCACTTT. Its protein product is CASSLSGGAYNSPLHF. This rearrangement joins TRBV7-2 to TRBJ1-6; a weak D match, TRBD1 (5 bases). This CDR3 is 16 amino acids long. The V and J ends lost 2 bases and 2 bases respectively, with 10 bases between them. Per the germline V gene, CDR1 is SGHTA and CDR2 is FQGNSA.

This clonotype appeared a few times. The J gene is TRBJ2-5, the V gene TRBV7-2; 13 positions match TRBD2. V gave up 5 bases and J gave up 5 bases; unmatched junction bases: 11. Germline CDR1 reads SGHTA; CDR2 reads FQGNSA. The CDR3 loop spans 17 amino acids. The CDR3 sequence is CASSPGTSGALRETQYF. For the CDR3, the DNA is TGTGCCAGCAGCCCCGGGACTAGCGGGGCCCTTCGCGAGACCCAGTACTTC.